The sequence of this T cell receptor (beta chain) was determined in a study of regulatory and conventional T cells in RAG deficiency. Study observations and caveats: Omenn patients showed >90% Treg-Tconv overlap and shorter CDR3 lengths. RAG-deficient patients showed markedly lower Shannon entropy and higher Simpson indices than control T-cell subsets.

Blood CD4+ CD25-low CD127-high conventional T cells supplied the genomic DNA template. Assay used: immunoSEQ multiplex PCR; TCRdb lists only in-frame clones, some missing. The data show 30,000 to 40,000 clones, 75% to 80% seen once. The germline CDR1 and CDR2 sequences are SGHRS and YFSETQ. This CDR3 has 15 amino acids. The V segment lost 0 bases and the J segment 5 bases; nucleotides outside the gene matches: 4. With respect to this clone: The antigen is unknown.

Another study also made use of these data, one on regulatory T cells. Per that paper: The primer mix had 52 TRBV and 13 TRBJ primers. Regulatory T cells showed the strongest V-J pair restriction and V/J gene skewing among patient repertoires.

Sequencing was performed on CD4+ effector T cells sorted from blood. The chain joins TRBV5-1 to TRBJ2-5, with 10 bases lining up with TRBD2. This TCR came from a human donor in good health. The CDR3, as DNA: TGCGCCAGCAGCTTGGGGCTAGCGGGGGATGAGACCCAGTACTTC. As protein: CASSLGLAGDETQYF.